The next 23 T cell receptor beta chains were all read from a single sample in a study of blood T cell repertoires in COVID-19. Profiling relied on immunoSEQ multiplex PCR, and the TCRdb table lists in-frame clones only, not all of them. The data contain about 150,000 clones, around four fifths of them singletons. The sequencing input was PBMCs or T cells enriched from blood (not recorded which). These receptor sequences come from a woman in her fifties or sixties who had recovered from COVID-19.

This rearrangement joins TRBV7-2 to TRBJ1-3, with 7 bases fitting TRBD1. J gave up 0 bases and V 5 bases, and 7 bases lay outside the gene matches. The CDR3 sequence is 16 residues long. The V gene's germline CDR1 is SGHTA and CDR2 FQGNSA. The CDR3 sequence is CASSPWDRRSGNTIYF. The CDR3, as DNA: TGTGCCAGCAGCCCCTGGGACAGACGCTCTGGAAACACCATATATTTT.

This sequence joins TRBV7-2 and TRBJ2-6, with unresolved D. CDR3 length equals 12 residues. Trimming removed 3 bases from V and 9 bases from J, with 6 bases in between. CDR1 and CDR2 (germline): SGHTA, FQGNSA. CDR3 sequence: CASSFSFNVLTF. The CDR3 DNA reads as TGTGCCAGCAGCTTCTCCTTCAACGTCCTGACTTTC.

V gene TRBV9 combines with J gene TRBJ1-2; the match to TRBD1 covers 7 bases. V dropped 1 base and J dropped 5; count of bases not matched to a gene: 14. From germline, CDR1 is SGDLS and CDR2 YYNGEE. CDR3 length: 17 amino acids. The CDR3 spells CASSVPQGQESPYGYTF. CDR3 DNA sequence: TGTGCCAGCAGCGTACCCCAAGGACAGGAGAGTCCTTATGGCTACACCTTC.

This chain joins TRBV24-1 and TRBJ2-6, with D possibly being TRBD1 (5 bases). CDR1 and CDR2 (germline): KGHDR, SFDVKD. This CDR3 is built from 17 residues. V lost 4 bases, J lost 2 bases, and 14 bases lay in between. The CDR3 loop is CATSDAPGKPGANVLTF. In DNA form, the CDR3 reads TGTGCCACCAGTGACGCCCCAGGGAAACCTGGGGCCAACGTCCTGACTTTC.

The CDR3 spells CASSQDSASGRPVAKNIQYF. In DNA form, the CDR3 reads TGCGCCAGCAGCCAAGATTCGGCTAGCGGGAGGCCCGTAGCCAAAAACATTCAGTACTTC. The gene calls are TRBV4-1 and TRBJ2-4; TRBD2 matches at 11 bases. The junction had 10 bases not matched to a gene; V was cut back by 0 bases and J by 0 bases. CDR3 size: 20 residues. CDR1 MGHRA and CDR2 YSYEKL come from the germline V gene.

The V gene is TRBV6-5, the J gene TRBJ1-3; D possibly corresponds to TRBD1 (6 bases). The germline V gene encodes CDR1 MNHEY and CDR2 SVGAGI. This CDR3 is built from 11 residues. CDR3: CAGRGGNTIYF. DNA for the CDR3: TGTGCAGGGAGGGGGGGAAACACCATATATTTT.

A remark on this clone: Sequence at one end of the junction differs from germline and may be a read error. The chain combines TRBV11-3 with TRBJ2-7, with 10 bases aligning to TRBD2. CDR3 length: 14 residues. Germline V CDR1 and CDR2: SGHNT, YENEEA. CDR3: CASRLAGGSYEQYF. The DNA of the CDR3 is TGTGCCAGCAGGTTAGCGGGGGGATCCTACGAGCAGTACTTC. Complete variable domain (other parts from reference TRBV11-3 and TRBJ2-7): EAGVVQSPRYKIIEKKQPVAFWCNPISGHNTLYWYLQNLGQGPELLIRYENEEAVDDSQLPKDRFSAERLKGVDSTLKIQPAELGDSAVYLCASRLAGGSYEQYFGPGTRLTVT.

The chain recombines TRBV2 with TRBJ2-3; D is possibly TRBD2 (6 bases). Trimming left V 3 bases short and J 0 bases short, with 13 bases between. Germline loops: CDR1 SNHLY, CDR2 FYNNEI. The CDR3 has 16 residues. The CDR3 reads CASSETQRASTDTQYF. The CDR3 region has the DNA TGTGCCAGCAGTGAGACGCAGCGGGCGAGCACAGATACGCAGTATTTT.

J is TRBJ2-3 and V is TRBV3-1 (or the pseudogene TRBV3-2); weak D call: TRBD2 (7 bases). There are 17 residues in the CDR3. V gave up 1 base and J gave up 0 bases, with 14 bases separating them. Germline assignment: CDR1 LGHDT and CDR2 YNNKEL (reference sequence). CDR3 loop: CASSQAMGGGSTDTQYF. The CDR3 region has the DNA TGTGCCAGCAGCCAAGCAATGGGCGGGGGCAGCACAGATACGCAGTATTTT.

This clone was seen just once. The chain joins TRBV28 to TRBJ2-7, with D unclear. V dropped 7 bases and J dropped 5 bases, with 15 bases sitting between them. The CDR3 spans 13 residues. Germline loops: CDR1 MDHEN, CDR2 SYDVKM. The CDR3 protein is CASTSGWRDEQYF. CDR3 bases: TGTGCCAGCACCTCCGGGTGGCGAGACGAGCAGTACTTC.

This chain connects TRBV12-3 or TRBV12-4 to TRBJ1-1, with D tentatively TRBD1 (5 bases). The CDR3 spans 12 residues. Trimming pared 5 bases from V and 5 bases from J, leaving 9 bases between. The CDR3 region is CASSIGGTEAFF. CDR3 nucleotide sequence: TGTGCCAGCAGTATCGGGGGAACTGAAGCTTTCTTT.

V usage is TRBV28 and J usage is TRBJ1-1; 8 bases match TRBD1. Germline loops: CDR1 MDHEN, CDR2 SYDVKM. The CDR3 length is 15 residues. V was clipped by 6 bases and J by 6 bases; unmatched bases: 12. The CDR3 DNA is TGTGCCAGCAGGCCGGACAGGGTGGGTAGTTCTGAAGCTTTCTTT. Its protein product is CASRPDRVGSSEAFF.

V and J are TRBV19 and TRBJ2-1, with 7 bases fitting TRBD1. V was pared by 3 bases and J by 4 bases, with 6 bases of the junction left unmatched. The V gene's germline CDR1 is LNHDA and CDR2 SQIVND (reference sequence). CDR3 length: 15 residues. This CDR3 reads CASSIRQGSYNEQFF. CDR3 nucleotide sequence: TGTGCCAGTAGTATTCGACAGGGTTCTTACAATGAGCAGTTCTTC.

J is TRBJ2-7 and V is TRBV12-3 or TRBV12-4; tentatively, D is TRBD1 (6 bases). This CDR3 has 12 amino acids. Deletions cut 8 bases from V and 4 bases from J, with 12 bases between. CDR3 protein: CASGLTGYEQYF. DNA of the CDR3: TGTGCCAGCGGATTAACAGGGTACGAGCAGTACTTC.

The genes are TRBV7-2 and TRBJ1-1; D is perhaps TRBD1 (6 bases). The germline V gene has CDR1 SGHTA and CDR2 FQGNSA. Deletions cut 5 bases from V and 1 base from J, with 11 bases between. The CDR3 has 14 amino acids. CDR3 sequence reads: CASSMNRANTEAFF. Here the CDR3 DNA reads TGTGCCAGCAGCATGAACAGGGCGAACACTGAAGCTTTCTTT.

The CDR3 coding sequence is TGTGCCAGTCGCTTCGGTTTTGGAGATACGCAGTATTTT. Translating it yields CASRFGFGDTQYF. The rearrangement joins TRBV19 to TRBJ2-3; no definite D call. There are 13 residues in the CDR3. V gave up 8 bases and J gave up 5 bases, with 14 bases separating them. Germline CDR1 and CDR2: LNHDA and SQIVND (reference sequence).

V usage is TRBV7-2 and J usage is TRBJ2-7; 7 nucleotides match TRBD1. V was clipped by 1 base and J by 2 bases; unmatched bases: 2. The CDR3 spans 14 residues. In germline, CDR1 is SGHTA, CDR2 FQGNSA. This chain's CDR3 is CASSLDRGTYEQYF. The CDR3 DNA sequence: TGTGCCAGCAGCTTAGACAGGGGCACCTACGAGCAGTACTTC.

The V and J genes are TRBV28 and TRBJ2-3, with 8 bases identical to TRBD1. Looked up from germline, CDR1 is MDHEN and CDR2 is SYDVKM. The trim removed 3 bases at V and 4 bases at J, leaving 6 bases unmatched. The length of the CDR3 is 15 residues. CDR3 sequence: CASSFRGLTADTQYF. The CDR3 nucleotides are TGTGCCAGCAGTTTCAGGGGGCTTACGGCAGATACGCAGTATTTT.

The chain employs TRBV9 and TRBJ2-1, with D possibly matching TRBD1 (5 bases). Germline-derived CDR1 and CDR2 are SGDLS and YYNGEE. Trimming left V 0 bases short and J 4 bases short, with 14 bases between. This CDR3 contains 16 residues. CDR3: CASSVVGALSYNEQFF. CDR3 DNA sequence: TGTGCCAGCAGCGTAGTTGGGGCCTTATCGTACAATGAGCAGTTCTTC.

This clone showed up just once. The chain uses TRBV7-6 and TRBJ2-7; D may be TRBD1 (6 bases). Germline assignment: CDR1 SGHVS and CDR2 FNYEAQ. V was pared by 0 bases and J by 2 bases, with 11 bases between. This CDR3 spans 15 amino acids. The DNA for the CDR3 is TGTGCCAGCAGCTTAGCAGGGGACATCACCTACGAGCAGTACTTC. Amino acid sequence: CASSLAGDITYEQYF.

The gene calls are TRBV11-3 and TRBJ1-1, with D possibly matching TRBD1 (6 bases). The CDR3 has 14 amino acids. V dropped 1 base and J dropped 4 bases, with 10 bases sitting between them. From germline, CDR1 is SGHNT and CDR2 YENEEA. CDR3: CASSLVQGGTEAFF. The CDR3 DNA follows: TGTGCCAGCAGCTTAGTACAGGGCGGCACTGAAGCTTTCTTT.

The rearrangement joins TRBV6-2 or TRBV6-3 to TRBJ2-1; 8 positions match TRBD2. Germline CDR1 and CDR2: MNHEY and SVGEGT. V lost 6 bases and J lost 0; bases outside the gene matches: 7. The CDR3 loop spans 16 amino acids. This CDR3 is CASSRSGTLSYNEQFF. CDR3 nucleotides: TGTGCCAGCAGCCGTAGCGGGACCCTCTCCTACAATGAGCAGTTCTTC.

J is TRBJ1-1 and V is TRBV4-3; no reliable D call. The CDR3 runs 19 residues. V was cut by 0 bases and J by 0 bases, with 20 bases left in between. Germline CDR1 and CDR2: LGHNA and YSLEER. In DNA, the CDR3 is TGCGCCAGCAGCCAAGAATTGCCCCTGGAGACCGAGATGAACACTGAAGCTTTCTTT. Its protein is CASSQELPLETEMNTEAFF.